The entry below gives a single T cell receptor beta chain sequence along with its context. What it binds is not known. Time point meaning: newly diagnosed GD, antithyroid drugs for less than 3 months. Scientists built the TCR library using RNA that was extracted from PBMCs. An endocrinology unit in Xi'an, China, supplied the patients. This sample was included in a study of regulatory T cells in long-lasting Graves disease. Findings and limits, study-wide: Compared with new cases, persistent Graves' patients showed reduced TCR diversity.

V lost 0 bases to trimming and J lost 10 bases, with 15 bases between them. Per the germline V gene, CDR1 is MNHEY and CDR2 is SVGAGI. This CDR3 is 14 amino acids long. Through Arm-PCR of CDR3 regions and iRepertoire HTBI primers, TCR beta libraries were built. One entry per CDR3 protein results from TCRdb running MiXCR on the multiplex PCR reads. Among some 370,000 distinct CDR3 sequences listed, about 12% were seen once. The sample was also reused in another study, on T cells in Graves' hyperthyroidism and ophthalmopathy. As that study records: Peripheral blood also featured most of the thyroid clonotypes expanded above 0.001.

The clonotype originates from a woman aged 18-35 years with Graves disease. The chain has TRBV6-5 and TRBJ1-1; a weak D match, TRBD1 (6 bases). Sequenced here: peripheral blood mononuclear cells (PBMCs), sampled at new diagnosis, from a patient treated with antithyroid drugs. CDR3 bases: TGTGCCAGCAGTTACTCGGTTTCAGGGGTGGGAGCTTTCTTT. As protein: CASSYSVSGVGAFF.